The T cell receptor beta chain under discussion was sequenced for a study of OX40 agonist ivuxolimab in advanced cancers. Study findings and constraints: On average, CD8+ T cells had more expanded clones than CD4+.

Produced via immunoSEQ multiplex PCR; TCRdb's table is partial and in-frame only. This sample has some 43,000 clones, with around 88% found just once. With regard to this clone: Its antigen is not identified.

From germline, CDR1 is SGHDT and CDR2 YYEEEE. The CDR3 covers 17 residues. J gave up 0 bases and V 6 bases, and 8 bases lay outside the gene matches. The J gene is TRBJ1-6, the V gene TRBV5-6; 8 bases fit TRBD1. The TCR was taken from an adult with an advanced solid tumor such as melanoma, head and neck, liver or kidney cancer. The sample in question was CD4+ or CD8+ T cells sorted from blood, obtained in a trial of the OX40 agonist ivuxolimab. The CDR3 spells CASTPGQASSYNSPLHF. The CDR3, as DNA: TGTGCCAGCACTCCGGGACAGGCGAGCTCCTATAATTCACCCCTCCACTTT. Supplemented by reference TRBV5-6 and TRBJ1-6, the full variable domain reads DAGVTQSPTHLIKTRGQQVTLRCSPKSGHDTVSWYQQALGQGPQFIFQYYEEEERQRGNFPDRFSGHQFPNYSSELNVNALLLGDSALYLCASTPGQASSYNSPLHFGNGTRLTVT.